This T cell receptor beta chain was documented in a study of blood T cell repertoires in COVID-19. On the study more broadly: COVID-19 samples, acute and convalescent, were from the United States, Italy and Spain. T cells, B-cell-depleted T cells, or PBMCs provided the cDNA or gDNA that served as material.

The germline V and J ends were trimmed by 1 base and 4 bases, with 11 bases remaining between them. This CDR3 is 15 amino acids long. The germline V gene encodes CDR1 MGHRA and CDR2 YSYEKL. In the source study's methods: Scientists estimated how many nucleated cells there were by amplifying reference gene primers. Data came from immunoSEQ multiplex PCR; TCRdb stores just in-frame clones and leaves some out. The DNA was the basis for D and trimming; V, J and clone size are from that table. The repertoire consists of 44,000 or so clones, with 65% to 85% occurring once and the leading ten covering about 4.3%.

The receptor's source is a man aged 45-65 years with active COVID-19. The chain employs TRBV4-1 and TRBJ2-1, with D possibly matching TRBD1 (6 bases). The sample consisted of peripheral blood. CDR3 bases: TGCGCCAGCAGCCAAGTCCAGGGGACATACAATGAGCAGTTCTTC. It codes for CASSQVQGTYNEQFF.